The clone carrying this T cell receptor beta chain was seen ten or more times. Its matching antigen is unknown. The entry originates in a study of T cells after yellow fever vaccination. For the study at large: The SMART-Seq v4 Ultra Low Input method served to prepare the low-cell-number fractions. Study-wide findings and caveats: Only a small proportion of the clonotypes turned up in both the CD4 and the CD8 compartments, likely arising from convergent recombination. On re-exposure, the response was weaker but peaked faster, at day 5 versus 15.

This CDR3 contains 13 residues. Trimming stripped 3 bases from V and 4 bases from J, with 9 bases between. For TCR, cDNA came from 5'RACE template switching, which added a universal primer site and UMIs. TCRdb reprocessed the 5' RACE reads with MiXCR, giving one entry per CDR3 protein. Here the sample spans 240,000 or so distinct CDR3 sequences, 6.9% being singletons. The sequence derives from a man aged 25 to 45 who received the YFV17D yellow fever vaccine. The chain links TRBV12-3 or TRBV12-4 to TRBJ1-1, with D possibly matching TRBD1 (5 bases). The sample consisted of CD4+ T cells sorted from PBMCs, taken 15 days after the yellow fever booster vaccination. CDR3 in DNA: TGTGCCAGCAGTTTTGGGGGGGGCACTGAAGCTTTCTTT. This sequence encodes CASSFGGGTEAFF.